This paragraph reports one T cell receptor beta chain. Which antigen it targets is not known. No qualities accompany the bases; no much larger clone lies one base away. After removal of 3 bases from V and 1 base from J, the junction retains 1 base not matched to a gene. The CDR3 holds 14 amino acids from the cysteine to the phenylalanine. Here the CDR3 DNA is all that survives: 42 bases in frame from base 1. Sequences SNHLY (CDR1) and FYNNEI (CDR2) are obtained from the germline V gene. The library was produced with PCR. DNA from cultured CD4+ T cells underwent TCR sequencing with the Oncomine TCR Beta short-read assay at the Johns Hopkins FTIC core. The QIAamp micro DNA kit was used to extract genomic DNA from the cultured CD4+ T cells. Oncomine TCR Beta libraries from cultured CD4+ T cells were pooled using unique dual indexes and sequenced on an Illumina iSeq 100. Concerning the study's data processing: Non-productive sequences were removed, and CDR3s not starting with C, not ending with F or W, or shorter than 7 amino acids were discarded. The MANAFEST web application identified antigen-specific clonotypes by comparing peptide-stimulated wells against reference wells and other culture wells. To be called positive, a clone needed an FDR below 0.05, an odds ratio above 5, and a productive frequency above 0.1% in at least two of three replicate wells. A clonotype was classed as cross-reactive if the clonotype showed significant expansion both in SARS-CoV-2 spike wells and in at least one common cold coronavirus spike condition. Similarity between CDR3 sequences was evaluated in R version 3.6.1 using Levenshtein distances (stringdist) and unrooted phylogenetic trees (ape). TCRdb itself trimmed the public reads at Q25 with fastp, ran MiXCR and retained productive beta chains. Each CDR3 protein gets just one entry, which takes the most common genes and DNA from the rows behind it. The authors' filters were not applied to this entry. The sample includes approximately 20,000 distinct CDR3 sequences, with 35% to 45% observed a single time. The top ten constitute 5% of the sample.

This entry comes from a study of vaccination and CD4 T cells after COVID-19 (dated by TCRdb to between 2021 and 2024). Regarding the complete study: Every convalescent patient had a positive nasal swab PCR test for SARS-CoV-2, with mild disease in eight to ten patients and severe disease in one. The cultures were stimulated with overlapping spike peptide pools from SARS-CoV-2 and from the common cold coronaviruses HCoV-NL63, HCoV-OC43 and HCoV-229E. Post-vaccine blood samples were taken a median of about 70 days after the second vaccine dose, with a range of roughly 13 to 250 days. Participants received two doses of either the Pfizer-BioNTech BNT162b2 vaccine (n=8) or the Moderna mRNA-1273 vaccine (n=2). In over 8 COVID-19 convalescent patients and a handful of infection-naive healthy vaccine recipients, researchers compared the spike-specific CD4+ TCR repertoire from before mRNA vaccination with the repertoire from after. The convalescent cohort included six males and four females, with two Hispanic individuals, seven Caucasians, two Asians and one multiracial person. Post-COVID blood samples were collected from convalescent patients a median of roughly 100 days after diagnosis, with a range of roughly 30 to 161 days. Control cultures received a CEFX viral epitope pool as the positive control, an HIV-1 Nef peptide pool as the negative control, or no peptide.

Read against the paper, the sample's treatment or condition label means: 10-day PBMC culture with coronavirus spike peptide pools or control peptides (ViraFEST assay). The ViraFEST assay, used in the study, expanded antigen-specific T cells with peptide pools and then identified the expanded clonotypes through TCR sequencing. Positive SARS-CoV-2 PCR tests in the convalescent patients dated from March to December 2020, before Alpha, Beta and Delta variants emerged in the United States. Some 2 million PBMCs per well were cultured in IMDM with approximately 5.2% human AB serum and 7.5 to 10 IU/ml IL-2, plus 10 ug/ml peptide pools. On days 3 and 7, half of the culture medium was replaced with fresh IL-2-containing medium. After approximately 10 days of culture, CD4+ T cells were isolated by negative selection using the EasySep CD4+ T cell isolation kit. PBMCs were separated from whole blood using Ficoll-Paque Plus gradient centrifugation and then either used fresh or cryopreserved at -140C. Triplicate wells were generally used for each culture condition.

What the research found in general, with its limitations: In convalescent patients, a median roughly 83% of post-vaccine SARS-CoV-2-reactive clones were detected only after vaccination, and vaccine-specific priming was suggested by this finding. Although the median number of SARS-CoV-2-reactive clonotypes went up from around 20 after infection to some 37 after vaccination, the increase was not significant. Relatively few convalescent patients were included in the study, and early timepoints after natural infection were not analyzed. In convalescent patients, nearly all vaccine-specific clones (304 of 307) were found to be mono-reactive for SARS-CoV-2 spike rather than cross-reactive with common cold coronaviruses.

The sample in question was CD4+ T cells from blood, cultured in vitro, obtained before SARS-CoV-2 vaccination. The sequence is built from TRBV2 and TRBJ2-7, with TRBD1 identical over 9 junction bases. The source of this sequence is a human donor who had recovered from COVID-19. The CDR3 protein sequence reads: CASSEDRGSYEQYF. The nucleotide sequence is given as TGTGCCAGCAGTGAGGACAGGGGATCCTACGAGCAGTACTTC.